This T cell receptor beta chain emerged from a study of blood T cell repertoires in COVID-19. Study details: Samples of COVID-19 (acute and convalescent) were obtained from the United States, Italy and Spain. T cells, B-cell-depleted T cells, or PBMCs provided the cDNA or gDNA that served as material.

In the study's own analysis: Amplification with reference gene primers provided the estimates of nucleated cell counts. Only in-frame clones appear in the TCRdb table, and some are missing; sequencing was by immunoSEQ multiplex PCR. The D gene and trimming were derived from the DNA, and the V and J assignments and clone size from that table. The sample records 70,000 or so clones, around 83% being singletons. From germline, CDR1 is LNHDA and CDR2 SQIVND (reference sequence). The CDR3 runs 16 residues. V was clipped by 4 bases and J by 2 bases, with 12 bases between them. The source is a man in his 70s with active COVID-19. V and J are TRBV19 and TRBJ2-6; tentative D call: TRBD2 (6 bases). Sequenced input: peripheral blood. CDR3 protein: CASSTIREAGANVLTF. The CDR3 DNA reads as TGTGCCAGTAGTACCATCAGGGAGGCTGGGGCCAACGTCCTGACTTTC. The whole variable domain, remainder taken from reference TRBV19 and TRBJ2-6, is DGGITQSPKYLFRKEGQNVTLSCEQNLNHDAMYWYRQDPGQGLRLIYYSQIVNDFQKGDIAEGYSVSREKKESFPLTVTSAQKNPTAFYLCASSTIREAGANVLTFGAGSRLTVL.